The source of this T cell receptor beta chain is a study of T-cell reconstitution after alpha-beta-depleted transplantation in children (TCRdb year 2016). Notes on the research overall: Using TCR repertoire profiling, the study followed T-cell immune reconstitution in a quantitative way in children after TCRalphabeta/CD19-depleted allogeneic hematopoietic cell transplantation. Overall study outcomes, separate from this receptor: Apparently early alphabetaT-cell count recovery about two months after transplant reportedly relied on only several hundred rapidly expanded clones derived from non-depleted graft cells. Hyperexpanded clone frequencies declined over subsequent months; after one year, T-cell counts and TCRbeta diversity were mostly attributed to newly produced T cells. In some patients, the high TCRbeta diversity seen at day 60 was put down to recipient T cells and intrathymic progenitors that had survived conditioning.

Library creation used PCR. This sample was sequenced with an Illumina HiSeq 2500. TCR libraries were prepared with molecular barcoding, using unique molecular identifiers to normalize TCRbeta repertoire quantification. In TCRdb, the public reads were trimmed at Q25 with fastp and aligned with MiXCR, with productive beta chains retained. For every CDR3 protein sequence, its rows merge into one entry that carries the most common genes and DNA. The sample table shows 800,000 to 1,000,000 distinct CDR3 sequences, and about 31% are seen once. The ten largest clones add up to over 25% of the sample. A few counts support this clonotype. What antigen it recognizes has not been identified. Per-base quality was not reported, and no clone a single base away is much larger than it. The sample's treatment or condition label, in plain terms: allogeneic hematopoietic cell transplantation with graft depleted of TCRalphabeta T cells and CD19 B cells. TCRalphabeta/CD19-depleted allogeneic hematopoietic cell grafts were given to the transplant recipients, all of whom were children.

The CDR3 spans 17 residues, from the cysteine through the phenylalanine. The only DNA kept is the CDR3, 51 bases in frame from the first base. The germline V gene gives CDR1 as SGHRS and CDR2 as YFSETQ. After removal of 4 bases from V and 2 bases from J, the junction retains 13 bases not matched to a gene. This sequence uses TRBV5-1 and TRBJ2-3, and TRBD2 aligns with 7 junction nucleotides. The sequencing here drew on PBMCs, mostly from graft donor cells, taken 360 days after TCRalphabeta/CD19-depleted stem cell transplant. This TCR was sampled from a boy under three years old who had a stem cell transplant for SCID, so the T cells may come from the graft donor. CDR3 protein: CASSPGSGRGITDTQYF. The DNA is TGCGCCAGCAGCCCCGGTTCAGGGCGGGGGATCACAGATACGCAGTATTTT.